This T cell receptor beta chain stems from a study of CD8+ T cells in alopecia areata (dated by TCRdb to the late 2010s). Background for the entire study: Treated patients were enrolled in an open-label pilot trial of oral tofacitinib at 5 to 10 mg twice daily for moderate-to-severe alopecia areata. Scalp clonality was compared across normal scalp (n=4), patchy alopecia areata scalp (n=8), and alopecia totalis/universalis scalp (n=8). immunoSEQ multiplex PCR using 35 Vbeta forward primers and 13 Jbeta reverse primers was used to amplify TCRbeta CDR3 regions. Human TCRbeta sequencing covered scalp tissue and sorted CD4+ and CD8+ peripheral blood T cells from patchy and totalis/universalis alopecia areata patients and healthy controls. Biopsies were taken from tofacitinib-treated patients at baseline and at 4 and 24 weeks of treatment, and a later scalp biopsy was taken in several of the tofacitinib-treated patients. The SALT score, which quantifies the percentage of affected scalp surface area, was used to measure disease severity in treated patients. High-throughput TCRbeta sequencing was used to examine T cell clonal expansion in alopecia areata in both the C3H/HeJ mouse model and human patients. The RNA source kit depended on sample type: the PAXgene miRNA kit for fixed scalp, the miRNeasy kit for PBMCs, and the RNeasy kit for mouse skin. Tofacitinib was given for 6 to 18 months, followed by 6 months of follow-up off drug to assess delayed response and recurrence. The investigation overall reported the following: Resident alphabeta T cells in normal human skin are also sequenced, complicating scalp TCR repertoire analysis, unlike mouse skin dominated by gammadelta T cells. Scalp clonality and the number of expanded CD8+ clones among the top 100 scalp clones were significantly decreased by tofacitinib. During tofacitinib treatment, many expanded lesional clones stuck around in both scalp and blood, and this persistence may partly explain why relapse happens after treatment is stopped. Compared with mice, TCR sequences shared between patients were less clear, possibly partly because of HLA diversity across the patient population. Higher clonality and more expanded CD8+ clones were observed in lesional scalp than in normal scalp, particularly in alopecia totalis/universalis, a finding suggestive of antigenic drive. Because the treated cohort was small and included a single nonresponder, larger studies are needed to assess links between baseline CD8+ expansion and response.

The library relied on the immunoSEQ multiplex PCR assay. For TCR sequencing, RNA was extracted from every sample and reverse transcribed into cDNA to serve as template. SuperScript III was used to make first-strand cDNA, primed with a 2:1 mix of oligo-dT and random hexamers. A synthetic immune receptor repertoire was used to measure amplification bias, and any remaining bias was corrected computationally. Per the source publication's procedure: Raw reads were preprocessed to remove errors, and CDR3 was defined according to IMGT conventions as the region from the conserved cysteine to phenylalanine. To get clonality, Shannon entropy was normalized by log2 of the number of productive unique TCRs and the result was subtracted from 1. Whether scalp clones were CD4 or CD8 was inferred by matching scalp TCRbeta sequences against CD4 and CD8 repertoires sorted from blood. TCRdb holds this immuneACCESS table with in-frame rearrangements only. Some clones are missing; in checked studies, unresolved V genes explain under half, and the rest has no known cause. That table furnishes V, J and clone size, whereas the DNA furnished D and trimming. Here the sample has 140,000 to 150,000 clones; about 59% occur a single time. 15% to 20% of the sample comes from the top ten.

The time point label, as the study defines it: more than 3 weeks on oral tofacitinib. What the treatment or condition label conveys for this sample: oral pan-JAK inhibitor, 5-10 mg twice daily. Lesional scalp punch biopsies and peripheral blood were collected from alopecia areata patients. After PBMCs were isolated by density centrifugation and stained for CD3, CD4 and CD8, a FACSAria was used to sort CD4+ and CD8+ T cells. This clone has only a few counts. Its cognate antigen has yet to be identified. Base qualities are not recorded, but no much larger clone differs from it by a single base. Trimming accounts for 4 bases at V and 7 bases at J, while the number of junction bases matched to no gene is 9. In the germline V gene (reference sequence), CDR1 corresponds to PRHDT and CDR2 to FYEKMQ. Taken from cysteine to phenylalanine, the CDR3 has 15 residues. This entry keeps only the CDR3 DNA: 45 bases, framed from base 1.

The receptor's source is a human donor with alopecia areata. The receptor chain draws on TRBV13 and TRBJ1-4; TRBD1 lines up with 7 middle nucleotides. Source: CD8+ T cells sorted from blood, taken at week 4, from a patient treated with tofacitinib. At the DNA level, the sequence is TGTGCCAGCAGCTCAGGGGGACACTTCCCTGAAAAACTGTTTTTT. Its product reads: CASSSGGHFPEKLFF.